These 29 T cell receptor beta chains came from one sample sequenced in a study of blood T cells in healthy people across ages. Sample-barcoded 5' priming and a J-beta primer mix drove a second PCR of roughly 6 to 12 cycles. TCRdb analysed the 5' RACE reads with MiXCR anew, one entry per CDR3 protein. Among roughly 1,500,000 distinct CDR3 sequences, about 35% were seen once, and the ten largest hold roughly 12%. The sample comprised blood. The receptors originated from a woman in her 30s in good health.

This clonotype has only a few counts. V gene TRBV20-1 combines with J gene TRBJ2-1; 7 bases map to TRBD2. V dropped 4 bases and J dropped 4; count of bases not matched to a gene: 13. CDR1 is DFQATT and CDR2 is SNEGSKA in the germline V gene (reference sequence). The CDR3 is 16 residues long. CDR3 in DNA: TGCAGTGCTAATACGGGCGGCGGGAGAGGTTACAATGAGCAGTTCTTC. Protein product: CSANTGGGRGYNEQFF.

This clonotype was observed many times. The J gene is TRBJ2-1, the V gene TRBV10-1; D gene ambiguous. The germline V gene has CDR1 WNHNN and CDR2 SYGVQD (reference sequence). Between the trimmed V and J ends, which lost 2 bases and 5 bases, there was a span of 7 bases. The CDR3 runs 13 residues. In DNA form, the CDR3 reads TGCGCCAGCAGTGAGGAACCCGACAATGAGCAGTTCTTC. Translating gives CASSEEPDNEQFF.

The V and J genes are TRBV6-1 and TRBJ2-7, with D perhaps TRBD2 (6 bases). The CDR3 extends over 15 amino acids. The V gene lost 6 bases and the J gene lost 2 bases, with 17 bases spanning the gap. Germline V gene sequence: CDR1 MNHNS, CDR2 SASEGT. The CDR3, as DNA: TGTGCCAGCAGCCAACGGTGGACTACTACCTACGAGCAGTACTTC. This sequence encodes CASSQRWTTTYEQYF.

This clonotype showed up just a few times. The chain recombines TRBV20-1 with TRBJ2-3; D perhaps matches TRBD2 (6 bases). Trimming left V 4 bases short and J 1 base short, with 21 bases between. The CDR3 extends over 17 amino acids. Germline assignment: CDR1 DFQATT and CDR2 SNEGSKA (reference sequence). Written as DNA, the CDR3 is TGCAGTGCTATTCTCCGGGACTCATATACCGGCACAGATACGCAGTATTTT. Translating gives CSAILRDSYTGTDTQYF.

This clonotype was counted between two and nine times. The chain employs TRBV12-3 or TRBV12-4 and TRBJ1-2, with 7 bases aligning to TRBD1. The junction had 14 bases not matched to a gene; V was cut back by 8 bases and J by 8 bases. The CDR3 has 14 amino acids. The CDR3: CASRFVGGAGGYTF. The CDR3 DNA sequence: TGTGCCAGCCGGTTCGTAGGGGGCGCGGGGGGCTACACCTTC.

This sequence joins TRBV3-1 and TRBJ1-2; 8 bases agree with TRBD1. This CDR3 has 15 amino acids. Germline V CDR1 and CDR2: LGHDT, YNNKEL (reference sequence). V trimming: 3 bases; J trimming: 4 bases; junction bases outside the gene matches: 7. In nucleotides, the CDR3 is TGTGCCAGCAGCCAGAGACAGGGGACTTTCTATGGCTACACCTTC. It is translated as CASSQRQGTFYGYTF.

The chain recombines TRBV6-1 with TRBJ1-5; D may be TRBD1 (6 bases). Trimming stripped 8 bases from V and 6 bases from J, with 17 bases between. Germline assignment: CDR1 MNHNS and CDR2 SASEGT. This CDR3 has 14 residues. The chain's CDR3 is CASGLQVGGQPQHF. The CDR3 coding sequence is TGTGCCAGCGGTCTACAGGTAGGGGGTCAGCCCCAGCATTTT.

CDR3 amino acids: CSVRTEQETQYF. The CDR3 DNA reads TGCAGTGTTCGGACAGAACAAGAGACCCAGTACTTC. J is TRBJ2-5 and V is TRBV20-1; D is perhaps TRBD1 (6 bases). Germline CDR1 DFQATT, CDR2 SNEGSKA (reference sequence). The CDR3 loop spans 12 amino acids. The V end lost 7 bases, the J end lost 2 bases, and 11 bases lay between the germline ends.

The chain employs TRBV5-6 and TRBJ2-7; D gene unclear. V shed 0 bases and J shed 1 base, with 11 bases lying between them. This CDR3 region has 15 residues. Germline CDR1 SGHDT, CDR2 YYEEEE. CDR3 DNA: TGTGCCAGCAGCTTGGGAGATCTTCATTCCTACGAGCAGTACTTC. Protein sequence: CASSLGDLHSYEQYF.

This clonotype has only a few counts. This chain uses TRBV20-1 with TRBJ2-7, with D maybe TRBD1 (6 bases). The CDR3 loop spans 16 amino acids. V was clipped by 7 bases and J by 2 bases, with 24 bases between them. Germline V CDR1 and CDR2: DFQATT, SNEGSKA (reference sequence). The CDR3 nucleotides are TGCAGTGTTGACTTCATTGATCGGGACATTCCCTACGAGCAGTACTTC. This translates into CSVDFIDRDIPYEQYF.

The chain employs TRBV5-4 and TRBJ1-5, with 7 bases that match TRBD1. Germline V gene lookup returns CDR1 SGHNT and CDR2 YYREEE (reference sequence). V shed 4 bases and J 1 base; nucleotides not matched to a gene: 14. CDR3 length: 18 residues. CDR3 protein: CASSHTGTGAGSNQPQHF. The CDR3, as DNA: TGTGCCAGCAGCCATACAGGCACAGGGGCAGGCAGCAATCAGCCCCAGCATTTT.

V gene TRBV20-1 combines with J gene TRBJ1-1, with no clear D. This CDR3 is 15 amino acids long. Per the germline V gene, CDR1 is DFQATT and CDR2 is SNEGSKA (reference sequence). V was cut by 2 bases and J by 1 base, with 14 bases left in between. For the CDR3, the DNA is TGCAGTGCTAGATCATCAGGCCGGGGGAACACTGAAGCTTTCTTT. It codes for CSARSSGRGNTEAFF.

V and J are TRBV3-1 and TRBJ2-3; TRBD2 aligns across 13 bases. CDR1 is LGHDT, CDR2 YNNKEL, per germline (reference sequence). Germline trimming cut 0 bases from V and 11 bases from J; bases unmatched to any gene: 5. The CDR3 is 15 residues long. CDR3 DNA: TGTGCCAGCAGCCAAGAACGGACTAGCGGGGGTGAGCAGTATTTT. Translating it yields CASSQERTSGGEQYF.

The chain joins TRBV25-1 to TRBJ1-2; unclear D gene. V was clipped by 2 bases and J by 0 bases, with 10 bases between them. CDR1 and CDR2 from the germline V gene are MGHDK and SYGVNS. The CDR3 is 15 residues long. In DNA form, the CDR3 reads TGTGCCAGCAGTGAAAGAGGAATAGCTAACTATGGCTACACCTTC. This encodes CASSERGIANYGYTF.

V and J are TRBV5-5 and TRBJ2-3; D might be TRBD1 (6 bases). With 3 bases removed from V and 4 bases from J, the gap between germline ends came to 18 bases. Germline CDR1 is SGHKS and CDR2 is YYEKEE (reference sequence). The CDR3 has 16 residues. The CDR3 DNA is TGTGCCAGCAGCTCGCTACGAGCAGGGGCGGCAGATACGCAGTATTTT. Protein sequence: CASSSLRAGAADTQYF. Looking up the rest from reference TRBV5-5 and TRBJ2-3 gives the full variable domain: DAGVTQSPTHLIKTRGQQVTLRCSPISGHKSVSWYQQVLGQGPQFIFQYYEKEERGRGNFPDRFSARQFPNYSSELNVNALLLGDSALYLCASSSLRAGAADTQYFGPGTRLTVL.

This rearrangement joins TRBV27 to TRBJ2-5, with 8 bases matching TRBD1. The DNA end is a closer match to TRBJ2-7, so the J assignment may be wrong. The germline V gene has CDR1 MNHEY and CDR2 SMNVEV (reference sequence). The CDR3 spans 14 residues. The CDR3 nucleotides read TGTGCCAGCAGTACACCCAGGGGGCGGTACGAGCAGTACTTC. Protein: CASSTPRGRYEQYF.

The chain combines TRBV6-2 or TRBV6-3 with TRBJ1-5, with D uncertain. V was trimmed by 8 bases and J by 0 bases, leaving 8 bases between them. CDR1 and CDR2 (germline): MNHEY, SVGEGT. The CDR3 is made up of 13 amino acids. The CDR3 coding sequence is TGTGCCAGCGCCCGTTATAGCAATCAGCCCCAGCATTTT. The encoded protein is CASARYSNQPQHF.

A remark on this clonotype: At one end the junction does not follow the germline gene, possibly because of a read error. This chain connects TRBV7-6 to TRBJ2-1; possible D gene TRBD2, 6 bases. The germline CDR1 and CDR2 sequences are SGHVS and FNYEAQ. CDR3 length: 15 residues. DNA of the CDR3: TGTGCCAGCAGCTTCAAGGAGGGGACTTACAATAAGCAGTTCTTC. It encodes CASSFKEGTYNKQFF.

As for this clonotype: Its ends do not fully match the called genes, so a read error is possible. This chain connects TRBV20-1 to TRBJ2-5; TRBD1 or TRBD2 may be the D gene (7 bases each). The germline V gene has CDR1 DFQATT and CDR2 SNEGSKA (reference sequence). This CDR3 region has 15 residues. Here the CDR3 DNA reads TGCAGTGCTGGAGATGCAGGGGGAGGGCAAGAGACCCAGTACTTC. Translating gives CSAGDAGGGQETQYF.

V is TRBV30 and J is TRBJ2-5, with 7 bases identical to TRBD1. The CDR3 is 15 amino acids. Unmatched junction bases numbered 9, after V lost 0 bases and J lost 5 bases. Germline assignment: CDR1 GTSNPN and CDR2 SVGIG (reference sequence). The CDR3 sequence is CAWSVSGTVGETQYF. The CDR3 DNA reads TGTGCCTGGAGTGTGTCCGGGACAGTCGGCGAGACCCAGTACTTC.

This chain uses TRBV4-1 with TRBJ1-4; the D is unclear. Trimming took 4 bases from V and 0 from J, leaving 18 bases between them. The CDR3 consists of 18 residues. The germline gives CDR1 MGHRA, CDR2 YSYEKL. The CDR3, as DNA: TGCGCCAGCAGCCTCAAGTCCATTGGCATTGCAACTAATGAAAAACTGTTTTTT. It specifies CASSLKSIGIATNEKLFF.

The rearrangement links TRBV2 to TRBJ2-4; D is possibly TRBD2 (6 bases). The better agreement between TRBJ2-7 and the DNA end casts doubt on the J call. Germline CDR1 reads SNHLY; CDR2 reads FYNNEI. The CDR3 covers 14 residues. In DNA form, the CDR3 reads TGTGCCAGCAGTAACCTAGCGTCCCCCTGCGAGCAGTACTTC. Translated: CASSNLASPCEQYF.

This clonotype was seen repeatedly, ten times or more. The genes are TRBV29-1 and TRBJ1-6; TRBD1 might be the D (6 bases). CDR1 and CDR2 from the germline V gene are SQVTM and ANQGSEA. This CDR3 has 14 residues. V lost 4 bases and J lost 7, with 14 bases in between. This CDR3 is CSVAGPGVNSPLHF. CDR3 sequence (DNA): TGCAGCGTTGCCGGTCCAGGGGTGAATTCACCCCTCCACTTT.

V is TRBV28 and J is TRBJ1-2; D is uncertain. V lost 10 bases and J 4 bases, leaving 25 bases between the germline ends. The CDR3 covers 16 residues. CDR1 MDHEN and CDR2 SYDVKM come from the germline V gene. DNA for the CDR3: TGTGCCATCAGAGCCTCCCGGGTTGGCCAAGTCTATGGCTACACCTTC. Amino acid sequence: CAIRASRVGQVYGYTF.

V and J are TRBV7-6 and TRBJ2-5, with 8 nucleotides matching TRBD1. The CDR3 length is 14 residues. The ends lost 5 bases at V and 5 bases at J; junction bases unmatched: 7. CDR1 and CDR2 from the germline V gene are SGHVS and FNYEAQ. The CDR3 protein is CASSRQGNYETQYF. CDR3 DNA: TGTGCCAGCAGCCGACAGGGGAACTATGAGACCCAGTACTTC.

The J gene is TRBJ1-3, the V gene TRBV20-1; 7 nucleotides agree with TRBD1. The CDR3 loop spans 14 amino acids. Germline-derived CDR1 and CDR2 are DFQATT and SNEGSKA (reference sequence). J lost 2 bases, V lost 3 bases, and 4 bases had no gene match. The CDR3 DNA reads TGCAGTGCTAGCCCCGGGACAGCTGGAAACACCATATATTTT. Amino acids: CSASPGTAGNTIYF.

This clonotype was seen repeatedly, ten times or more. The rearrangement joins TRBV18 to TRBJ2-7; 8 nucleotides match TRBD2. Germline CDR1 KGHSH, CDR2 LQKENI. The CDR3 loop spans 14 amino acids. V lost 3 bases and J lost 3; bases outside the gene matches: 4. The CDR3 nucleotides read TGTGCCAGCTCACCGGGACTAGTTCTCTACGAGCAGTACTTC. It translates to CASSPGLVLYEQYF.

This clonotype was counted a few times. This rearrangement joins TRBV6-6 to TRBJ1-5; D gene unclear. Germline V lookup: CDR1 MNHNY, CDR2 SVGAGI (reference sequence). The germline V and J ends were trimmed by 6 bases and 2 bases, with 8 bases remaining between them. CDR3 length: 13 amino acids. CDR3 DNA sequence: TGTGCCAGCAGAGGTGATGGCAATCAGCCCCAGCATTTT. This encodes CASRGDGNQPQHF.

Details on this clonotype: At one of its ends the junction is not consistent with the germline gene, which may arise from a read error. The CDR3 bases are TGCGCCTGGAGTGTAAATCGCAATGAGCAGTTCTTC. It translates to CAWSVNRNEQFF. The J gene is TRBJ2-1, the V gene TRBV30; no clear D. This CDR3 region has 12 residues. Looked up from germline, CDR1 is GTSNPN and CDR2 is SVGIG (reference sequence).